This T cell receptor (beta chain) was captured by sequencing in a study of human T cells and chemical hapten exposure. Findings and limits, study-wide: TCRs whose frequency exceeded 1 in 1000 remained the same following DPC sensitization.

As for this clonotype: Its antigen is still unknown.

The germline CDR1 and CDR2 sequences are SQVTM and ANQGSEA. V was clipped by 4 bases and J by 5 bases, with 16 bases between them. The CDR3 has 14 amino acids. Researchers extracted total RNA from unfractionated whole blood. The library attached unique molecular identifiers to individual cDNA molecules. TCRdb re-analysed the 5' RACE reads in MiXCR, keeping a single row per CDR3 protein. This sample has about 80,000 distinct CDR3 sequences; less than 20% occur once, and the top ten carry under 7.5%. This TCR derives from a female donor in good health. V is TRBV29-1 and J is TRBJ2-3, with D uncertain. The DNA of the CDR3 is TGCAGCGTTGGTATGCGCCTAGGTATAGATACGCAGTATTTT. This gives the protein CSVGMRLGIDTQYF.